This T cell receptor beta chain emerged from a study of vaccination and CD4 T cells after COVID-19. Specified treatment: roughly ten-day PBMC culture with coronavirus spike peptide pools or control peptides (ViraFEST assay). Prior to the COVID-19 pandemic (2011-2018), the unexposed donor's CD4+ T cells were collected. With respect to this clonotype: Its antigen is not known.

This CDR3 is 17 amino acids long. Germline V CDR1 and CDR2: SGHTA, FQGTGA. The V gene end was trimmed by 4 bases and the J gene end by 7 bases; junction bases not matched to a gene: 16. The Oncomine TCR Beta short-read assay was applied to DNA of cultured CD4+ T cells. The genomic DNA was obtained from cultured CD4+ T cells by extraction with the QIAamp micro DNA kit. TCRdb called the PCR reads again in MiXCR, with one record for every CDR3 protein. Found here are approximately 9,300 distinct CDR3 sequences, approximately 44% of them singletons; the top ten hold around 12%. The TCR originated in a human donor in good health. Sequenced material: CD4+ T cells from blood, cultured in vitro. This chain connects TRBV7-3 to TRBJ2-1, with TRBD1 identical over 7 bases. The CDR3 sequence: CASSSLNPWTGQNEQFF. The CDR3 DNA reads as TGTGCCAGCAGCTCCCTAAATCCCTGGACAGGACAAAATGAGCAGTTCTTC. Full variable domain (rest looked up from reference TRBV7-3 and TRBJ2-1): GAGVSQTPSNKVTEKGKYVELRCDPISGHTALYWYRQSLGQGPEFLIYFQGTGAADDSGLPNDRFFAVRPEGSVSTLKIQRTERGDSAVYLCASSSLNPWTGQNEQFFGPGTRLTVL.